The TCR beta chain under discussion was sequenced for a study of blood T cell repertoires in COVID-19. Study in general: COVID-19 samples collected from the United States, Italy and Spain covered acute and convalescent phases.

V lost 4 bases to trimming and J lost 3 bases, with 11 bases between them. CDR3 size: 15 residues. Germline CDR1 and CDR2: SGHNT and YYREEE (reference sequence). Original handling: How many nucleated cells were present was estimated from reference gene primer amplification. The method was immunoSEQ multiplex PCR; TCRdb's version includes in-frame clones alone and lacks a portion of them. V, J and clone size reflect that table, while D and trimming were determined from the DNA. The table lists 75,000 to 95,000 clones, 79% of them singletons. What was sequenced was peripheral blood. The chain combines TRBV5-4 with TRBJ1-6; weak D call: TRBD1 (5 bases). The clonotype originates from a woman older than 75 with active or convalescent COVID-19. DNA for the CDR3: TGTGCCAGCAGCCCGTCACAGGTCTATAATTCACCCCTCCACTTT. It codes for CASSPSQVYNSPLHF.